This is a list of T cell receptor beta chains from one sample in a study of T cell changes during pregnancy in multiple sclerosis. Data came from immunoSEQ multiplex PCR; TCRdb stores just in-frame clones and leaves some out. The data contain 25,000 to 35,000 clones, 75% to 90% of them singletons. The source was CD4+ T cells from peripheral blood mononuclear cells, collected in the second trimester of pregnancy. All receptors come from a female donor with multiple sclerosis, enrolled in a pregnancy study. Each CDR3 is given with its conserved first and last residue. The order of the fields is CDR3 length, D gene, V gene, J gene, clone size, CDR3 DNA, CDR3 protein. A D gene is named only where the DNA matches it firmly. Clone size, where shown, is once, few, many, or a class for clones that have expanded.

CDR3 length: 23
D gene: TRBD1
V gene: TRBV10-3
J gene: TRBJ2-1
clone size: once
CDR3 DNA: TGTGCCATCAGTGAGTCGACCATTGGAGGAGGAGACAGGGGTTTTGCCTCCTACAATGAGCAGTTCTTC
CDR3 protein: CAISESTIGGGDRGFASYNEQFF

CDR3 length: 14
D gene: -
V gene: TRBV7-2
J gene: TRBJ2-3
clone size: -
CDR3 DNA: TGTGCCAGCAGCTTAGCTTTCATTAGAGATACGCAGTATTTT
CDR3 protein: CASSLAFIRDTQYF

CDR3 length: 14
D gene: TRBD1
V gene: TRBV2
J gene: TRBJ1-2
clone size: -
CDR3 DNA: TGTGCCAGCAGGATATCAGGGACAGTCTATGGCTACACCTTC
CDR3 protein: CASRISGTVYGYTF

CDR3 length: 15
D gene: TRBD2
V gene: TRBV5-1
J gene: TRBJ2-1
clone size: few
CDR3 DNA: TGCGCCAGCAGCTTGGTACTAGCGGGGAACAATGAGCAGTTCTTC
CDR3 protein: CASSLVLAGNNEQFF

CDR3 length: 13
D gene: -
V gene: TRBV5-5
J gene: TRBJ1-5
clone size: -
CDR3 DNA: TGTGCCAGCAGCTTTTCAGAATATCAGCCCCAGCATTTT
CDR3 protein: CASSFSEYQPQHF

CDR3 length: 13
D gene: -
V gene: TRBV7-2
J gene: TRBJ1-5
clone size: -
CDR3 DNA: TGTGCCAGCAGCCCTGACAGGAATCAGCCCCAGCATTTT
CDR3 protein: CASSPDRNQPQHF

CDR3 length: 13
D gene: -
V gene: TRBV7-3
J gene: TRBJ1-2
clone size: -
CDR3 DNA: TGTGCCAGCAGCTTAAGTCAAGGAGGGGGCTACACCTTC
CDR3 protein: CASSLSQGGGYTF

CDR3 length: 14
D gene: -
V gene: TRBV6-5
J gene: TRBJ2-2
clone size: -
CDR3 DNA: TGTGCCAGCAGTTACTCTGGGCTCGCCGGGGAGCTGTTTTTT
CDR3 protein: CASSYSGLAGELFF

CDR3 length: 18
D gene: -
V gene: TRBV7-3
J gene: TRBJ1-5
clone size: -
CDR3 DNA: TGTGCCAGCAGCTTACCTCAAAAGATCCGGGGAAGCAATCAGCCCCAGCATTTT
CDR3 protein: CASSLPQKIRGSNQPQHF

CDR3 length: 13
D gene: -
V gene: TRBV5-1
J gene: TRBJ1-6
clone size: -
CDR3 DNA: TGCGCCAGCAGCTTGGACAGGGATTCACCCCTCCACTTT
CDR3 protein: CASSLDRDSPLHF

CDR3 length: 13
D gene: TRBD1
V gene: TRBV19
J gene: TRBJ1-5
clone size: medium-sized
CDR3 DNA: TGTGCCAGCTCTAGGGGGCGTGATCAGCCCCAGCATTTT
CDR3 protein: CASSRGRDQPQHF

CDR3 length: 15
D gene: -
V gene: TRBV9
J gene: TRBJ1-3
clone size: -
CDR3 DNA: TGTGCCAGCAGCGTAGCGCAGGCCTCTGGAAACACCATATATTTT
CDR3 protein: CASSVAQASGNTIYF

CDR3 length: 13
D gene: -
V gene: TRBV14
J gene: TRBJ2-2
clone size: -
CDR3 DNA: TGTGCCAGCAGCCTTCACTCCACCGGGGAGCTGTTTTTT
CDR3 protein: CASSLHSTGELFF

CDR3 length: 14
D gene: TRBD1
V gene: TRBV19
J gene: TRBJ2-7
clone size: -
CDR3 DNA: TGTGCCAGTAGTATAAAACAGGGGAGAGAGGAGCAGTACTTC
CDR3 protein: CASSIKQGREEQYF

CDR3 length: 15
D gene: -
V gene: TRBV7-2
J gene: TRBJ1-1
clone size: once
CDR3 DNA: TGTGCCAGCAGAATGCACAGGGCGGGAGACACTGAAGCTTTCTTT
CDR3 protein: CASRMHRAGDTEAFF

CDR3 length: 15
D gene: -
V gene: TRBV18
J gene: TRBJ1-1
clone size: -
CDR3 DNA: TGTGCCAGCTCGTTTATGGGGGGGGGCAGGAGTGAAGCTTTCTTT
CDR3 protein: CASSFMGGGRSEAFF

CDR3 length: 16
D gene: -
V gene: TRBV5-1
J gene: TRBJ2-5
clone size: once
CDR3 DNA: TGCGCCAGCAGCCCCCTGCAGGGGGGCCTCAGGGAGACCCAGTACTTC
CDR3 protein: CASSPLQGGLRETQYF

CDR3 length: 13
D gene: -
V gene: TRBV25-1
J gene: TRBJ1-1
clone size: -
CDR3 DNA: TGTGCCAGTACATCAGGGTATGCCACTGAAGCTTTCTTT
CDR3 protein: CASTSGYATEAFF

CDR3 length: 12
D gene: TRBD2
V gene: TRBV10-2
J gene: TRBJ2-1
clone size: once
CDR3 DNA: TGCGCCAGTACCGGCGCGGGGGATGAGCAGTTCTTC
CDR3 protein: CASTGAGDEQFF

CDR3 length: 15
D gene: TRBD1
V gene: TRBV5-1
J gene: TRBJ2-1
clone size: -
CDR3 DNA: TGCGCCAGTAGGGACAGGGGCAATTCCTACAATGAGCAGTTCTTC
CDR3 protein: CASRDRGNSYNEQFF

CDR3 length: 15
D gene: TRBD1
V gene: TRBV28
J gene: TRBJ1-1
clone size: -
CDR3 DNA: TGTGCCAGCAGTTTTATCCCAGGGGGAAACACTGAAGCTTTCTTT
CDR3 protein: CASSFIPGGNTEAFF

CDR3 length: 14
D gene: -
V gene: TRBV30
J gene: TRBJ2-3
clone size: -
CDR3 DNA: TGTGCCTGGTCTAAGGGGGGGGGTATTGACACGCAGTATTTT
CDR3 protein: CAWSKGGGIDTQYF

CDR3 length: 15
D gene: TRBD2
V gene: TRBV7-3
J gene: TRBJ2-5
clone size: -
CDR3 DNA: TGTGCCAGCAGCTTAGCGATAGCGGGGGAAGAGACCCAGTACTTC
CDR3 protein: CASSLAIAGEETQYF

CDR3 length: 14
D gene: TRBD1
V gene: TRBV2
J gene: TRBJ1-2
clone size: -
CDR3 DNA: TGTGCCAGCAGTGTCGTGGACAGGCCATTCGGCTACACCTTC
CDR3 protein: CASSVVDRPFGYTF

CDR3 length: 14
D gene: TRBD2
V gene: TRBV27
J gene: TRBJ2-1
clone size: -
CDR3 DNA: TGTGCCAGCAGATTAGCGGGGGGGGGCAATGAGCAGTTCTTC
CDR3 protein: CASRLAGGGNEQFF

CDR3 length: 19
D gene: TRBD2
V gene: TRBV28
J gene: TRBJ2-7
clone size: -
CDR3 DNA: TGTGCCACCGGAAGCCTTCTCGGAGACCAGCGGGGGAGCTCCTACGAGCAGTACTTC
CDR3 protein: CATGSLLGDQRGSSYEQYF

CDR3 length: 18
D gene: TRBD1
V gene: TRBV4-3
J gene: TRBJ1-6
clone size: -
CDR3 DNA: TGCGCCAGCAGCCAAGGATTATCCCACCAGGGGGCTGGATCACCCCTCCACTTT
CDR3 protein: CASSQGLSHQGAGSPLHF